This TCR beta chain was recovered during a study of T cells of healthy individuals. TCRdb reprocessed the 5' RACE reads via MiXCR and lists one record per CDR3 protein. The table shows around 63,000 distinct CDR3 sequences, with roughly 17% occurring only once. The CDR3 loop spans 15 amino acids. The ends were cut back, 6 bases at V and 0 bases at J, with 12 bases in the middle. The germline V gene has CDR1 DFQATT and CDR2 SNEGSKA (reference sequence). This clonotype came up a few times. V usage is TRBV20-1 and J usage is TRBJ1-6; TRBD1 is a possible D gene (5 bases). The TCR comes from a human donor in good health. In DNA form, the CDR3 reads TGCAGTGCAACCAGGGATAGCTCCTATAATTCACCCCTCCACTTT. This sequence encodes CSATRDSSYNSPLHF.